The 26 T cell receptor beta chains below all came from one sample that was sequenced in a study of patients and donors after allogeneic stem cell transplantation. TCRdb re-derived calls from the RT-PCR reads in MiXCR, one entry per CDR3 protein. The sample shows 30,000 to 40,000 distinct CDR3 sequences, 37% of them seen only once. The sequenced sample was blood, either unsorted or a sorted T cell fraction (not recorded which). These receptors were obtained from a human donor who was either an allogeneic HSCT recipient or a stem cell or donor lymphocyte infusion donor (not recorded which). It is not recorded whose cells these are; they may come from a transplant donor.

As for this clonotype: This may stem from a read error, because a much larger clone lies one nucleotide away. V usage is TRBV7-9 and J usage is TRBJ2-1; D is undetermined. Germline V CDR1 and CDR2: SEHNR, FQNEAQ (reference sequence). Trimming pared 3 bases from V and 8 bases from J, leaving 2 bases between. The CDR3 loop spans 10 amino acids. CDR3 residues: CASSLDEQFF. The CDR3 DNA reads as TGTGCCAGCAGCTTGGATGAGCAGTTCTTC.

In its sample, this clonotype was seen a few times. The genes are TRBV29-1 and TRBJ1-1; D perhaps matches TRBD1 (5 bases). V shed 4 bases and J shed 3 bases, with 9 bases lying between them. Germline CDR1 SQVTM, CDR2 ANQGSEA. This CDR3 has 12 residues. The CDR3 DNA follows: TGCAGCGTTGTCGTGGGACACACTGAAGCTTTCTTT. Protein: CSVVVGHTEAFF.

This clonotype was detected a few times. CDR3 residues: CASSLGLNYGYTF. The DNA for the CDR3 is TGTGCCAGCAGCTTAGGACTGAACTATGGCTACACCTTC. The chain combines TRBV11-3 with TRBJ1-2, with D uncertain. The germline V and J ends were trimmed by 1 base and 2 bases, with 5 bases remaining between them. Germline loops: CDR1 SGHNT, CDR2 YENEEA. The CDR3 has 13 residues.

This rearrangement joins TRBV10-3 to TRBJ1-2; 7 bases map to TRBD1. V lost 0 bases to trimming and J lost 3 bases; unmatched junction nucleotides: 7. This CDR3 has 16 residues. CDR1 is ENHRY, CDR2 SYGVKD, per germline. CDR3: CAISESGGRRYYGYTF. The CDR3 bases are TGTGCCATCAGTGAGTCAGGGGGCCGAAGATACTATGGCTACACCTTC.

V and J are TRBV12-3 or TRBV12-4 and TRBJ1-2; possible D gene TRBD1, 5 bases. V lost 2 bases to trimming and J lost 6 bases, with 10 bases between them. The CDR3 loop spans 13 amino acids. DNA of the CDR3: TGTGCCAGCAGTTTACGGGGGATTGATGGCTACACCTTC. Translation gives CASSLRGIDGYTF.

This chain joins TRBV3-1 and TRBJ2-3, with D unresolved. The ends were cut back, 5 bases at V and 8 bases at J, with 8 bases in the middle. Germline-derived CDR1 and CDR2 are LGHDT and YNNKEL (reference sequence). This CDR3 region has 11 residues. The DNA of the CDR3 is TGTGCCAGCAGCTCCTGGCCTACGCAGTATTTT. It specifies CASSSWPTQYF.

This sequence joins TRBV12-3 or TRBV12-4 and TRBJ1-6; D is uncertain. The CDR3 runs to 15 residues. V was trimmed by 3 bases and J by 0 bases, leaving 6 bases between them. The CDR3 region is CASSFKVSYNSPLHF. CDR3 nucleotide sequence: TGTGCCAGCAGTTTCAAGGTCTCCTATAATTCACCCCTCCACTTT.

This clonotype turned up a few times. The chain has TRBV12-3 or TRBV12-4 and TRBJ1-2, with 9 bases lining up with TRBD1. This CDR3 contains 13 residues. Unmatched junction bases numbered 7, after V lost 6 bases and J lost 8 bases. The CDR3 nucleotides read TGTGCCAGCAGCTCCGGGACAGGGAGCGGCTACACCTTC. It encodes CASSSGTGSGYTF.

The chain couples TRBV12-3 or TRBV12-4 to TRBJ2-3; D gene ambiguous. The CDR3 is 11 amino acids. Trimming stripped 7 bases from V and 3 bases from J, with 5 bases between. The DNA of the CDR3 is TGTGCCAGCACCAATACAGATACGCAGTATTTT. Its protein product is CASTNTDTQYF.

This clonotype was detected only a few times. V gene TRBV6-5 combines with J gene TRBJ1-6; 10 positions match TRBD1. Germline assignment: CDR1 MNHEY and CDR2 SVGAGI. CDR3 length: 16 residues. V gave up 0 bases and J gave up 10 bases; unmatched junction bases: 6. CDR3 nucleotide sequence: TGTGCCAGCAGTTACTCTTTCTGGACAGGGGGGTCACCCCTCCACTTT. It is translated as CASSYSFWTGGSPLHF.

The chain combines TRBV25-1 with TRBJ2-1, with 11 bases aligning to TRBD2. The germline V gene encodes CDR1 MGHDK and CDR2 SYGVNS. The junction had 5 bases not matched to a gene; V was cut back by 3 bases and J by 4 bases. This CDR3 comprises 16 residues. For the CDR3, the DNA is TGTGCCAGCAGTGAGTGGGGACTAGCGGCATACAATGAGCAGTTCTTC. It translates to CASSEWGLAAYNEQFF. Variable domain in full (rest from reference TRBV25-1 and TRBJ2-1): EADIYQTPRYLVIGTGKKITLECSQTMGHDKMYWYQQDPGMELHLIHYSYGVNSTEKGDLSSESTVSRIRTEHFPLTLESARPSHTSQYLCASSEWGLAAYNEQFFGPGTRLTVL.

The chain recombines TRBV20-1 with TRBJ2-3; 7 nucleotides agree with TRBD1. The CDR3 is made up of 15 amino acids. V shed 0 bases, J shed 8 bases, and the junction held 11 bases outside the gene matches. CDR1 and CDR2 (germline): DFQATT, SNEGSKA (reference sequence). CDR3 in amino acids: CSARDPPGTALTQYF. DNA for the CDR3: TGCAGTGCTAGAGATCCCCCAGGGACAGCCCTTACGCAGTATTTT.

The chain carries TRBV4-3 and TRBJ2-7; perhaps TRBD2 as D (5 bases). The V gene's germline CDR1 is LGHNA and CDR2 YSLEER. The CDR3 has 15 amino acids. V was trimmed by 4 bases and J by 0 bases, leaving 13 bases between them. CDR3 bases: TGCGCCAGCAGCCTGGCCGGGGAGAGCTCCTACGAGCAGTACTTC. It codes for CASSLAGESSYEQYF.

At least ten counts were recorded for this clonotype. CDR3 DNA sequence: TGTGCCAGCAGCGCCACAGATACGCAGTATTTT. Its protein is CASSATDTQYF. The chain joins TRBV6-5 to TRBJ2-3; D gene ambiguous. CDR3 length: 11 residues. V was cut by 6 bases and J by 2 bases, with 3 bases left in between. Germline CDR1 reads MNHEY; CDR2 reads SVGAGI.

This clonotype was picked up one time. V is TRBV27 and J is TRBJ2-3; no firm D call. The germline V gene has CDR1 MNHEY and CDR2 SMNVEV (reference sequence). Deletions cut 3 bases from V and 3 bases from J, with 4 bases between. The CDR3 sequence is 12 residues long. CDR3 in amino acids: CASSLGTDTQYF. The DNA of the CDR3 is TGTGCCAGCAGTTTGGGTACAGATACGCAGTATTTT.

The rearrangement uses TRBV20-1 and TRBJ1-3; tentatively, D is TRBD1 (6 bases). V was cut by 4 bases and J by 5 bases, with 9 bases left in between. This CDR3 has 12 amino acids. CDR1 is DFQATT and CDR2 is SNEGSKA in the germline V gene (reference sequence). DNA for the CDR3: TGCAGTGCTACCAGGGGCAGAAACACCATATATTTT. The encoded protein is CSATRGRNTIYF.

The chain recombines TRBV5-5 with TRBJ2-1; D ambiguous. CDR3 size: 15 residues. Looked up from germline, CDR1 is SGHKS and CDR2 is YYEKEE (reference sequence). V dropped 2 bases and J dropped 1 base, with 10 bases sitting between them. In DNA form, the CDR3 reads TGTGCCAGCAGCTTTGACCAGCCTTCCTACAATGAGCAGTTCTTC. It specifies CASSFDQPSYNEQFF.

This clonotype appeared a few times. The CDR3 region has the DNA TGCAGTGCTCTCGGGGCTTGGGGAACTAATGAAAAACTGTTTTTT. This gives the protein CSALGAWGTNEKLFF. The chain couples TRBV20-1 to TRBJ1-4; TRBD1 is a possible D gene (5 bases). The CDR3 sequence is 15 residues long. Germline lookup yields CDR1 DFQATT and CDR2 SNEGSKA (reference sequence). Trimming removed 5 bases from V and 1 base from J, with 14 bases in between.

The chain combines TRBV2 with TRBJ2-7; 10 nucleotides align to TRBD2. Looked up from germline, CDR1 is SNHLY and CDR2 is FYNNEI. The CDR3 loop spans 13 amino acids. Trimming at V came to 7 bases and at J to 5 bases, leaving 5 bases not matched to a gene. CDR3 amino acids: CASNRLAGDEQYF. DNA of the CDR3: TGTGCCAGCAACCGTCTAGCGGGAGACGAGCAGTACTTC.

This clonotype was observed a few times. The chain carries TRBV5-1 and TRBJ2-3, with D perhaps TRBD1 or TRBD2 (5 bases each). The CDR3 sequence is 14 residues long. V was shortened by 3 bases and J by 2 bases, with 10 bases between the two germline ends. CDR1 SGHRS and CDR2 YFSETQ come from the germline V gene. CDR3 sequence: CASSYGTLTDTQYF. The CDR3 DNA sequence: TGCGCCAGCAGCTATGGGACGCTCACAGATACGCAGTATTTT.

The chain combines TRBV7-9 with TRBJ2-5, with a tentative D call TRBD1 (6 bases). The CDR3 contains 14 residues. Germline V gene data show CDR1 as SEHNR and CDR2 as FQNEAQ (reference sequence). V was cut by 0 bases and J by 5 bases, with 10 bases left in between. This chain's CDR3 is CASSLAQGFETQYF. The CDR3 region has the DNA TGTGCCAGCAGCTTAGCTCAGGGGTTTGAGACCCAGTACTTC.

This clonotype has only a few counts. This rearrangement joins TRBV5-4 to TRBJ1-2; D uncertain. From germline, CDR1 is SGHNT and CDR2 YYREEE (reference sequence). The CDR3 loop spans 14 amino acids. V was cut by 4 bases and J by 0 bases, with 10 bases left in between. DNA of the CDR3: TGTGCCAGCAGCCCTTCGGTAGCTAACTATGGCTACACCTTC. This codes for CASSPSVANYGYTF. Complete variable domain (other parts from reference TRBV5-4 and TRBJ1-2): ETGVTQSPTHLIKTRGQQVTLRCSSQSGHNTVSWYQQALGQGPQFIFQYYREEENGRGNFPPRFSGLQFPNYSSELNVNALELDDSALYLCASSPSVANYGYTFGSGTRLTVV.

In this sample, this clonotype turned up a few times. The chain uses TRBV20-1 and TRBJ1-1, with D unclear. The CDR3 covers 13 residues. Germline assignment: CDR1 DFQATT and CDR2 SNEGSKA (reference sequence). Between the trimmed V and J ends, which lost 0 bases and 3 bases, there was a span of 8 bases. The DNA of the CDR3 is TGCAGTGCTAGAGAACCTGCTGACACTGAAGCTTTCTTT. Amino acids: CSAREPADTEAFF.

This clonotype was seen once. This chain connects TRBV7-2 to TRBJ2-2; 12 bases are shared with TRBD1. Trimming took 10 bases from V and 5 from J; bases not matched to a gene: 5. CDR1 is SGHTA and CDR2 is FQGNSA in the germline V gene. The CDR3 consists of 14 residues. This CDR3 reads CAMGQGAWTGELFF. The CDR3, as DNA: TGTGCCATGGGACAGGGGGCATGGACCGGGGAGCTGTTTTTT.

The chain carries TRBV4-3 and TRBJ2-3; TRBD1 is a possible D gene (6 bases). The CDR3 extends over 15 amino acids. V was clipped by 0 bases and J by 3 bases, with 10 bases between them. Germline lookup yields CDR1 LGHNA and CDR2 YSLEER. This CDR3 is CASSQEDSWTDTQYF. The CDR3 DNA follows: TGCGCCAGCAGCCAAGAGGACAGTTGGACAGATACGCAGTATTTT.

The V call is TRBV24-1, the J call TRBJ2-3; 10 bases align to TRBD2. The germline V gene encodes CDR1 KGHDR and CDR2 SFDVKD. This CDR3 is built from 14 residues. Unmatched junction bases numbered 6, after V lost 7 bases and J lost 6 bases. CDR3 DNA sequence: TGTGCCACCAGGGACCCTAGCGGGAGCGATACGCAGTATTTT. Protein product: CATRDPSGSDTQYF.